The rows below give T cell receptor beta chains drawn from one sample of a study of blood T cell repertoires in COVID-19. Measured with immunoSEQ multiplex PCR; TCRdb has only the in-frame clones, and not every one. Counted here are about 280,000 clones, roughly 85% occurring once; the ten biggest clones make up around 5.5%. The sequenced sample consisted of peripheral blood. The receptor set was obtained from a man aged 50-59 years with active or convalescent COVID-19. Both conserved end residues are part of each CDR3. The D gene is left open where the match is weak. The listing skips clone size in some rows; elsewhere it reads once, few, many or a size class.

J gene: TRBJ1-1
clone size: NA
V gene: TRBV27
D gene: NA
CDR3 protein: CASKSRTSEAFF
CDR3 DNA: TGTGCCAGCAAATCGAGGACATCTGAAGCTTTCTTT

J gene: TRBJ2-5
clone size: NA
V gene: TRBV5-1
D gene: TRBD2
CDR3 protein: CASSSVLAGSQETQYF
CDR3 DNA: TGCGCCAGCAGCTCGGTCCTAGCGGGAAGTCAAGAGACCCAGTACTTC

J gene: TRBJ1-6
clone size: NA
V gene: TRBV7-2
D gene: NA
CDR3 protein: CASSLGRERGSYNSPLHF
CDR3 DNA: TGTGCCAGCAGCTTAGGGAGGGAACGGGGCTCCTATAATTCACCCCTCCACTTT

J gene: TRBJ1-5
clone size: NA
V gene: TRBV6-5
D gene: TRBD1
CDR3 protein: CASRDRGLGQPQHF
CDR3 DNA: TGTGCCAGCCGGGACAGGGGGCTTGGTCAGCCCCAGCATTTT

J gene: TRBJ1-6
clone size: NA
V gene: TRBV5-1
D gene: TRBD1
CDR3 protein: CASSSGDSFSPLHF
CDR3 DNA: TGCGCCAGCAGCTCAGGGGACAGCTTTTCACCCCTCCACTTT

J gene: TRBJ2-1
clone size: NA
V gene: TRBV2
D gene: NA
CDR3 protein: CASSVSRGNEQFF
CDR3 DNA: TGTGCCAGCAGTGTCAGCAGGGGTAATGAGCAGTTCTTC

J gene: TRBJ1-4
clone size: NA
V gene: TRBV19
D gene: TRBD1
CDR3 protein: CASSPPGTGFEKLFF
CDR3 DNA: TGTGCCAGTAGTCCCCCCGGGACAGGGTTTGAAAAACTGTTTTTT

J gene: TRBJ1-1
clone size: few
V gene: TRBV19
D gene: NA
CDR3 protein: CASSIAWRDTEAFF
CDR3 DNA: TGTGCCAGTAGTATAGCCTGGAGGGACACTGAAGCTTTCTTT

J gene: TRBJ1-2
clone size: NA
V gene: TRBV5-1
D gene: TRBD1
CDR3 protein: CASSQGQGGYTF
CDR3 DNA: TGCGCCAGCAGCCAGGGACAGGGCGGCTACACCTTC

J gene: TRBJ2-3
clone size: NA
V gene: TRBV7-2
D gene: TRBD2
CDR3 protein: CASSRGEGFTDTQYF
CDR3 DNA: TGTGCCAGCAGCCGGGGGGAAGGGTTTACAGATACGCAGTATTTT

J gene: TRBJ2-7
clone size: few
V gene: TRBV6-2/TRBV6-3
D gene: TRBD2
CDR3 protein: CASSLRTSRINEQYF
CDR3 DNA: TGTGCCAGCAGTCTACGGACTAGCCGGATAAACGAGCAGTACTTC

J gene: TRBJ1-2
clone size: NA
V gene: TRBV12-2
D gene: NA
CDR3 protein: CAHEQGPHDYGYTF
CDR3 DNA: TGTGCGCACGAACAGGGGCCTCATGACTATGGCTACACCTTC

J gene: TRBJ2-7
clone size: NA
V gene: TRBV5-1
D gene: TRBD1
CDR3 protein: CASSGGQGYEQYF
CDR3 DNA: TGCGCCAGCAGCGGCGGACAGGGGTACGAGCAGTACTTC

J gene: TRBJ2-3
clone size: NA
V gene: TRBV7-9
D gene: NA
CDR3 protein: CASSSQGQGTQYF
CDR3 DNA: TGTGCCAGCAGCTCACAGGGCCAGGGGACGCAGTATTTT